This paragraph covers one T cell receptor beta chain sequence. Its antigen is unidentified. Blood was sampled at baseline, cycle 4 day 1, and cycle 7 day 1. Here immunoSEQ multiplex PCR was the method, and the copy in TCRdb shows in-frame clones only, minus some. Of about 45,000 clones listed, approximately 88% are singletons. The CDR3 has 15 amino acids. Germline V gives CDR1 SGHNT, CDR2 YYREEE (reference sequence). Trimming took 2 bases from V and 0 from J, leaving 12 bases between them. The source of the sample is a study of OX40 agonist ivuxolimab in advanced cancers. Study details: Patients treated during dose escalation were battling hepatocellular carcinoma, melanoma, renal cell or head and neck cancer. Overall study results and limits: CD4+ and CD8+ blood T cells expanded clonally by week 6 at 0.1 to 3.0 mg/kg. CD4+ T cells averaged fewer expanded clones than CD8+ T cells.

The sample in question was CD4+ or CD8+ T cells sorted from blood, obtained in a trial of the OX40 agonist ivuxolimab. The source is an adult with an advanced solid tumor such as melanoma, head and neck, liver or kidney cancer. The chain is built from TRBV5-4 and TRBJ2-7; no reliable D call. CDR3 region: CASSFGGGPSYEQYF. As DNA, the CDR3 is TGTGCCAGCAGCTTCGGCGGCGGTCCCTCCTACGAGCAGTACTTC.